The 18 T cell receptor beta chains in this list originate from one sample, sequenced in a study of T cells in localized non-small cell lung cancer. Here immunoSEQ multiplex PCR was the method, and the copy in TCRdb shows in-frame clones only, minus some. The table lists 30,000 to 40,000 clones, about nine tenths of them singletons. The sequencing used peripheral blood, collected before any cancer treatment. The receptors were gathered from a man aged 40-75 years with stage I lung adenocarcinoma.

CDR3 bases: TGTGCCAGCAGTCCCCAGAGCGGATACAATATTGGAAACACCATATATTTT. Translation: CASSPQSGYNIGNTIYF. The chain has TRBV2 and TRBJ1-3; no definite D call. The germline gives CDR1 SNHLY, CDR2 FYNNEI. This CDR3 has 17 residues. V dropped 5 bases and J dropped 3 bases, with 20 bases sitting between them.

The chain is built from TRBV27 and TRBJ1-1; D ambiguous. This CDR3 contains 13 residues. In germline, CDR1 is MNHEY, CDR2 SMNVEV (reference sequence). V lost 4 bases and J 5 bases, leaving 11 bases between the germline ends. The CDR3 region has the DNA TGTGCCAGCAGTTCGTGGGAGGGTACTGAAGCTTTCTTT. It translates to CASSSWEGTEAFF.

The chain links TRBV6-1 to TRBJ2-5; tentatively, D is TRBD2 (5 bases). Germline V gives CDR1 MNHNS, CDR2 SASEGT. The CDR3 sequence is 13 residues long. Trimming shortened V by 3 bases and J by 5 bases, and 10 bases separated the two germline ends. CDR3: CASSDYRGETQYF. The CDR3 region has the DNA TGTGCCAGCAGTGACTACCGCGGGGAGACCCAGTACTTC.

The rearrangement links TRBV7-2 to TRBJ2-3, with TRBD2 identical over 8 bases. Germline V gene sequence: CDR1 SGHTA, CDR2 FQGNSA. This CDR3 comprises 16 residues. The J segment lost 1 base and the V segment lost 1 base, leaving 4 bases of the junction unmatched. In DNA, the CDR3 is TGTGCCAGCAGCTTAGTGTCGGGGGGGGGCACAGATACGCAGTATTTT. Protein sequence: CASSLVSGGGTDTQYF.

This clone was seen a single time. V is TRBV9 and J is TRBJ2-5; D is unresolved. There are 14 residues in the CDR3. Trimming shortened V by 0 bases and J by 5 bases, and 11 bases separated the two germline ends. Germline values: CDR1 SGDLS, CDR2 YYNGEE. The CDR3 nucleotides are TGTGCCAGCAGCGTAGTGGGGAATGGGGAGACCCAGTACTTC. Translating gives CASSVVGNGETQYF.

The rearrangement joins TRBV5-1 to TRBJ1-1, with D perhaps matching TRBD1 (6 bases). Looked up from germline, CDR1 is SGHRS and CDR2 is YFSETQ. The CDR3 consists of 14 residues. V lost 4 bases and J 7 bases, leaving 17 bases between the germline ends. The CDR3 DNA reads as TGCGCCAGCAGCACCTACCCAGGGGCCGATGAAGCTTTCTTT. This sequence encodes CASSTYPGADEAFF.

This clone was picked up one time. The chain uses TRBV10-1 and TRBJ1-5; TRBD1 might be the D (5 bases). V was pared by 8 bases and J by 4 bases, with 12 bases between. Germline V gene lookup returns CDR1 WNHNN and CDR2 SYGVQD (reference sequence). There are 13 residues in the CDR3. DNA for the CDR3: TGCGCCAGCTCCAGGGAGGGGAATCAGCCCCAGCATTTT. It specifies CASSREGNQPQHF.

This rearrangement joins TRBV29-1 to TRBJ1-2; TRBD1 might be the D (6 bases). CDR1 is SQVTM and CDR2 is ANQGSEA in the germline V gene. The CDR3 runs 17 residues. V lost 7 bases to trimming and J lost 2 bases, with 26 bases between them. The CDR3 DNA reads as TGCAGCGCCGGAGGAGGCGGGGGCGATACCTCAAACTATGGCTACACCTTC. Translating it yields CSAGGGGGDTSNYGYTF.

The rearrangement joins TRBV14 to TRBJ2-2, with D uncertain. V was clipped by 1 base and J by 6 bases, with 6 bases between them. CDR3 size: 13 residues. The germline V gene encodes CDR1 SGHDN and CDR2 FVKESK. Here the CDR3 DNA reads TGTGCCAGCAGCCAAGTCGAGGCCGGGGAGCTGTTTTTT. It specifies CASSQVEAGELFF.

Only one count was recorded for this clone. The CDR3 bases are TGTGCCTGGAGTGTTGGTGGGAGCGGGGGCGAAAAACTGTTTTTT. Protein: CAWSVGGSGGEKLFF. This chain links TRBV30 with TRBJ1-4; TRBD1 might be the D (6 bases). The CDR3 totals 15 residues. Trimming took off 0 bases at V and 8 bases at J, with 16 bases between the two ends. Germline V CDR1 and CDR2: GTSNPN, SVGIG (reference sequence).

The rearrangement joins TRBV10-3 to TRBJ1-4; D ambiguous. This CDR3 is 14 amino acids long. Trimming left V 6 bases short and J 5 bases short, with 13 bases between. In germline, CDR1 is ENHRY, CDR2 SYGVKD. Written as DNA, the CDR3 is TGTGCCATCAGCCCCTCGGTAGGGAATGAAAAACTGTTTTTT. This gives the protein CAISPSVGNEKLFF.

The rearrangement uses TRBV19 and TRBJ2-4; 8 bases fit TRBD1. With 5 bases clipped from V and 5 bases from J, the junction kept 8 bases outside the gene matches. There are 15 residues in the CDR3. Germline lookup yields CDR1 LNHDA and CDR2 SQIVND (reference sequence). CDR3 DNA: TGTGCCAGTAGTCCAGAGGACAGGGCCGAAAACATTCAGTACTTC. It translates to CASSPEDRAENIQYF.

This rearrangement joins TRBV29-1 to TRBJ1-5; possibly TRBD1 for D (5 bases). CDR1 is SQVTM, CDR2 ANQGSEA, per germline. V was shortened by 7 bases and J by 4 bases, with 17 bases between the two germline ends. This CDR3 is built from 14 residues. This CDR3 is CSAVWGSRNQPQHF. As DNA, the CDR3 is TGCAGCGCTGTTTGGGGCAGCCGAAATCAGCCCCAGCATTTT.

This chain connects TRBV6-6 to TRBJ2-3, with D unclear. This CDR3 has 14 amino acids. V lost 2 bases and J 5 bases, leaving 11 bases between the germline ends. Germline-derived CDR1 and CDR2 are MNHNY and SVGAGI (reference sequence). This CDR3 reads CASSYRVFRDTQYF. In DNA form, the CDR3 reads TGTGCCAGCAGTTACCGGGTCTTTCGAGATACGCAGTATTTT.

The chain links TRBV19 to TRBJ1-3; no clear D. V was pared by 3 bases and J by 0 bases, with 9 bases between. The CDR3 is 15 residues long. CDR1 is LNHDA and CDR2 is SQIVND in the germline V gene (reference sequence). CDR3 sequence reads: CASSIRRSSGNTIYF. In DNA, the CDR3 is TGTGCCAGTAGTATCCGTCGCAGCTCTGGAAACACCATATATTTT.

This chain uses TRBV30 with TRBJ1-3; the match to TRBD1 covers 8 bases. The CDR3 covers 15 residues. Germline CDR1 GTSNPN, CDR2 SVGIG (reference sequence). Trimming at V came to 4 bases and at J to 0 bases, leaving 5 bases not matched to a gene. CDR3 DNA sequence: TGTGCCTGGACAGGGACAGGATACTCTGGAAACACCATATATTTT. It is translated as CAWTGTGYSGNTIYF.

The chain combines TRBV10-1 with TRBJ2-7; D not certain. This CDR3 is built from 11 residues. V was clipped by 3 bases and J by 7 bases, with 7 bases between them. CDR1 is WNHNN and CDR2 is SYGVQD in the germline V gene (reference sequence). In DNA form, the CDR3 reads TGCGCCAGCAGTGATGGCCGGGAGCAGTACTTC. Residues: CASSDGREQYF.

This clone was picked up one time. The chain is built from TRBV2 and TRBJ1-2; 10 nucleotides match TRBD1. Germline V gene data show CDR1 as SNHLY and CDR2 as FYNNEI. V gave up 5 bases and J gave up 3 bases; unmatched junction bases: 3. This CDR3 comprises 14 residues. The CDR3, as DNA: TGTGCCAGCAGTTCCGGGACAGGGGACTATGGCTACACCTTC. It codes for CASSSGTGDYGYTF.